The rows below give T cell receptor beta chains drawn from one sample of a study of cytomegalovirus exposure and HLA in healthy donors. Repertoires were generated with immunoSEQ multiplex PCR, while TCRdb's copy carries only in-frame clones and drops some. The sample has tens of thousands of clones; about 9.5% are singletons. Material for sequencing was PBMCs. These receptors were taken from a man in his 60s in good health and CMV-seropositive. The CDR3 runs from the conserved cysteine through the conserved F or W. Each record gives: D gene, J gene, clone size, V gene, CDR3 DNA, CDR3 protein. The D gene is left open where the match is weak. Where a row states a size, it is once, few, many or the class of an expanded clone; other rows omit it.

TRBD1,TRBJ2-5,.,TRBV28,TGTGCCAGCTCCGATTTTCCGGTTTTCGGCTCCGGGACAGGGATCCAAGAGACCCAGTACTTC,CASSDFPVFGSGTGIQETQYF
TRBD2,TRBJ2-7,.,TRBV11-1,TGTGCCAGCAGCTTGGGGACTAGCGGGAGCGGAAAGCAGTACTTC,CASSLGTSGSGKQYF
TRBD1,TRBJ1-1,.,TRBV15,TGTGCCACCCGTTGGGGACAGGACTACACTGAAGCTTTCTTT,CATRWGQDYTEAFF
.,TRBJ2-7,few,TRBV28,TGTGCCAGCAGCCTGGAACAGACCTACGAGCAGTACTTC,CASSLEQTYEQYF
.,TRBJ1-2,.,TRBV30,TGTGCCTGGAGTGCTGACAGGACCGCCTATGGCTACACCTTC,CAWSADRTAYGYTF
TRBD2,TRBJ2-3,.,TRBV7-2,TGTGCCAGCAGCTTATCGGCGCGGGGGGCAGTCACAGATACGCAGTATTTT,CASSLSARGAVTDTQYF
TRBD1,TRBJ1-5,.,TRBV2,TGTGCCAGCAGTGACCCTACGCTTAACAGGGGGAGTCAGCCCCAGCATTTT,CASSDPTLNRGSQPQHF
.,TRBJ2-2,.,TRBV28,TGTGCCAGCAGTTTAGAGAGTACCGGGGAGCTGTTTTTT,CASSLESTGELFF
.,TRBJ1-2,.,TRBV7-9,TGTGCCAGCAGCTTAGGGGGCGAACCGAAGGACACCTTC,CASSLGGEPKDTF
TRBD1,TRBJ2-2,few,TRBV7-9,TGTGCCAGCAGCTTAGCCGGGACAGCCAACACCGGGGAGCTGTTTTTT,CASSLAGTANTGELFF
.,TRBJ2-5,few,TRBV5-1,TGCGCCAGCAGCCTCGGCGGGCCTGGGGAGACCCAGTACTTC,CASSLGGPGETQYF
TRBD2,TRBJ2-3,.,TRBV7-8,TGTGCCAGCAGCTTAGCCCTAAGCGGGAGTAGTACAGATACGCAGTATTTT,CASSLALSGSSTDTQYF
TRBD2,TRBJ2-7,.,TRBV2,TGTGCCAGCAGTCCTAGCGGGAGTGTCGCGCAGTACTTC,CASSPSGSVAQYF
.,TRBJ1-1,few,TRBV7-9,TGTGCCAGCAGCGAGACGGGGAACACTGAAGCTTTCTTT,CASSETGNTEAFF
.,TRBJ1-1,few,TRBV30,TGTGCCTGGACCCCCGGACAGTTTGAAGCTTTCTTT,CAWTPGQFEAFF
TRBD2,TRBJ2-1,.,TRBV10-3,TGTGCCATCAATTTTCAACTAGCGGGAGTAGATTCCTACAATGAGCAGTTCTTC,CAINFQLAGVDSYNEQFF
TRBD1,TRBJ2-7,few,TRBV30,TGTGCCTGGAGTAGACAGGGCGGCGAGCAGTACTTC,CAWSRQGGEQYF
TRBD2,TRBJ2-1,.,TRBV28,TGTGCCAGCCTCTCGCCTGGCGGGAGGGGCACCTACAATGAGCAGTTCTTC,CASLSPGGRGTYNEQFF
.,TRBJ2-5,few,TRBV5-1,TGCGCCAGCAGCTTGGTTGGGGGCCAGGAGACCCAGTACTTC,CASSLVGGQETQYF
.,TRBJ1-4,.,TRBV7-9,TGTGCCAGCAGCTCGGTTGCAACTAATGAAAAACTGTTTTTT,CASSSVATNEKLFF
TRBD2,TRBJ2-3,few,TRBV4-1,TGCGCCAGCAGCCTTGGACTAGCGGGGCTGAGCACAGATACGCAGTATTTT,CASSLGLAGLSTDTQYF
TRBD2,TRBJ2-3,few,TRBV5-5,TGTGCCAGCAGCTTGCAAGCATCGGGACTAGCGGGCATCACAGATACGCAGTATTTT,CASSLQASGLAGITDTQYF
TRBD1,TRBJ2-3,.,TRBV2,TGTGCCACCGGACAGGGCACAGATACGCAGTATTTT,CATGQGTDTQYF
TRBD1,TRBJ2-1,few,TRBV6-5,TGTGCCAGCAAGGACAGGGGGCACTACAATGAGCAGTTCTTC,CASKDRGHYNEQFF
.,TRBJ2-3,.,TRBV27,TGTGCCAGCAGCCCGAGCACAGATACGCAGTATTTT,CASSPSTDTQYF
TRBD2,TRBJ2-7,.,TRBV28,TGTGCCAGCGTTCATGGCCCGGGGGGTTCATACGAGCAGTACTTC,CASVHGPGGSYEQYF
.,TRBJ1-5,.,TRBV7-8,TGTGCCAGCAGCTTAGCGAGGGAGGGAGCCCTTGCACAGCCCCAGCATTTT,CASSLAREGALAQPQHF
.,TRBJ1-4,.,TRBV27,TGTGCCAGCAGTTTACGGAGGGGTAGTGAAAAACTGTTTTTT,CASSLRRGSEKLFF
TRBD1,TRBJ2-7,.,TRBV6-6,TGTGCCAGCAGTTACCCGGACAGGGGGGGATACGAGCAGTACTTC,CASSYPDRGGYEQYF
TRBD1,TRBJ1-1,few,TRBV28,TGTGCCAGCAGATCCGGGACAGGGGACACTGAAGCTTTCTTT,CASRSGTGDTEAFF
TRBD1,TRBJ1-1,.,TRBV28,TGTGCCAGCAGTTTACTTCCGGGACAGGGGGAAGCTTTCTTT,CASSLLPGQGEAFF
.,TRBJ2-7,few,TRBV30,TGTGCCTGGACCGAGAGAACCTCCGGGGAGCAGTACTTC,CAWTERTSGEQYF
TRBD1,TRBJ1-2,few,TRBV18,TGTGCCAGCTCACCACAAACAGGGGGCGATGGCTACACCTTC,CASSPQTGGDGYTF
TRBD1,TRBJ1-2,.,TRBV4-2,TGTGCCAGCAGCCAGGGGGACAGGGCATCCTATGGCTACACCTTC,CASSQGDRASYGYTF
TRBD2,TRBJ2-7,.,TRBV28,TGTGCCAGCAGTGGGCCCCTAGCGGGTTCCTACGAGCAGTACTTC,CASSGPLAGSYEQYF
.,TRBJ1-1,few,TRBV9,TGTGCCAGCAGCGTAGTTGGGACACCGAACACTGAAGCTTTCTTT,CASSVVGTPNTEAFF
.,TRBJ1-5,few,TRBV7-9,TGTGCCAGCAGCTTGGGGACACAGCCCCAGCATTTT,CASSLGTQPQHF
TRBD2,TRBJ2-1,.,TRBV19,TGTGCCGCACGACAAGCGGGAGATTCGAATGAGCAGTTCTTC,CAARQAGDSNEQFF
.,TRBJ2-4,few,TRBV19,TGTGCCAGTAGTACTACTCCCCCCCGACAGGCCTCAGCCAAAAACATTCAGTACTTC,CASSTTPPRQASAKNIQYF
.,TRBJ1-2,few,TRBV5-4,TGTGCCAGCAGCTTGGCAGGGATGGTTGGTGGCTACACCTTC,CASSLAGMVGGYTF
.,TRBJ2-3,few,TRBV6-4,TGTGCCAGCTCTGGACAGCTAAACACAGATACGCAGTATTTT,CASSGQLNTDTQYF
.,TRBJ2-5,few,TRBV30,TGTGCCTGGAGTTTTGACAGGAGCCAAGAGACCCAGTACTTC,CAWSFDRSQETQYF
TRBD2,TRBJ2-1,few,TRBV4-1,TGCGCCAGCAGCCCCCGGACTAGCGGGAGTAACTATGAGCAGTTCTTC,CASSPRTSGSNYEQFF
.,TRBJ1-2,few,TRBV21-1,TGTGCCAGCAGCAAACGGGGCAGGGGGCATACCTATGGCTACACCTTC,CASSKRGRGHTYGYTF
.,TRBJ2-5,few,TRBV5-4,TGTGCCAGCAGCTTGGGCCGGGGGGAGACCCAGTACTTC,CASSLGRGETQYF
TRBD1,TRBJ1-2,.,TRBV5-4,TGTGCCAGCAGCTGGGTACGGACAGGGTCGAACTATGGCTACACCTTC,CASSWVRTGSNYGYTF
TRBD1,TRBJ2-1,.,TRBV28,TGTGCCAGCAGCCAAGGGGGCAGCCCCGTCAATGAGCAGTTCTTC,CASSQGGSPVNEQFF
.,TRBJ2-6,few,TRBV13,TGTGCCAGCAGCCCGGAGGCGTCTGGGGCCAACGTCCTGACTTTC,CASSPEASGANVLTF
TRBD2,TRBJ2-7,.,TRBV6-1,TGTGCCAGCAGCCTAGCGGGACTCGACGAGCAGTACTTC,CASSLAGLDEQYF
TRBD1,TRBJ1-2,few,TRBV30,TGTGCCTGGACCCTAAGGACAGGGATTATCGACGGCTACACCTTC,CAWTLRTGIIDGYTF
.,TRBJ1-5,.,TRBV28,TGTGCCAGCAACTTCTATGGGGGGGTAAGCAATCAGCCCCAGCATTTT,CASNFYGGVSNQPQHF
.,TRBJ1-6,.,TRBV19,TGTGCCAGTAACGACAGGATGGGTCCCTATAATTCACCCCTCCACTTT,CASNDRMGPYNSPLHF
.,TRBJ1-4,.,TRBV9,TGTGCCAGCAGCGTAGCGGGGAGGGAAAATGAAAAACTGTTTTTT,CASSVAGRENEKLFF
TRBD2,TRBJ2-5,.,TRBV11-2,TGTGCCAGCAGCTTTTCTAGCGGGGGCCAAGAGACCCAGTACTTC,CASSFSSGGQETQYF
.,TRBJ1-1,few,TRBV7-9,TGTGCCAGCAGCTTAGTTGTGACAGGGAACACTGAAGCTTTCTTT,CASSLVVTGNTEAFF
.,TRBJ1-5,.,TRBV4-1,TGCGCCAGCAGCCAGGGATCGGGAAGGCGGGTGATTAGTCAGCACCAGCATTTT,CASSQGSGRRVISQHQHF
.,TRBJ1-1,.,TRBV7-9,TGTGCCAGCAGCCGCGGGGGGATTGAAGCTTTCTTT,CASSRGGIEAFF
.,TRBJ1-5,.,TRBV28,TGTGCCACATACCAGGGGAACAATCAGCCCCAGCATTTT,CATYQGNNQPQHF
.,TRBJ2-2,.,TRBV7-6,TGTGCCAGCTCCCTTTATGGGGGGGCGAATCGTGGGGAGCTGTTTTTT,CASSLYGGANRGELFF
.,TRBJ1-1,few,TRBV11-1,TGTGCCAGCAGCCCCCGAGGGGGTATGAACACTGAAGCTTTCTTT,CASSPRGGMNTEAFF